This T cell receptor beta chain was profiled in a study of T-cell reconstitution after alpha-beta-depleted transplantation in children. Study-wide results and limits: Day-60 TCRbeta diversity that was high in some patients was derived from surviving recipient T cells and thymic progenitors. Expanded clones from the graft, numbering several hundred, reportedly supplied alpha-beta T cells about two months after transplant. T-cell numbers and diversity one year post-transplant derived largely from freshly generated T cells.

Between the trimmed V and J ends, which lost 2 bases and 0 bases, there was a span of 8 bases. The CDR3 length is 14 residues. The germline V gene encodes CDR1 MNHEY and CDR2 SVGAGI. There are many counts of this clonotype. Antigen: not known. Library preparation (for TCRbeta) was performed with unique molecular identifiers. TCRdb re-called the PCR reads with MiXCR, one entry per CDR3 protein. The data show 250,000 to 300,000 distinct CDR3 sequences, roughly a tenth seen once. The TCR originated in a boy in the first two years of life with acute myeloid leukemia, due to receive a stem cell transplant. Sample: PBMCs, taken before TCRalphabeta/CD19-depleted stem cell transplant. The V gene is TRBV6-5, the J gene TRBJ2-7; D ambiguous. CDR3 DNA: TGTGCCAGCAGTTACACCCGGAACTCCTACGAGCAGTACTTC. It encodes CASSYTRNSYEQYF.